The rows below give T cell receptor beta chains drawn from one sample of a study of cytomegalovirus exposure and HLA in healthy donors. Method: immunoSEQ multiplex PCR; TCRdb's copy keeps in-frame clones and lacks some. Of roughly 40,000 clones in the sample, roughly 80% were seen once. The source material was PBMCs. These receptors were collected from a man in his forties or fifties in good health and CMV-seronegative. Both conserved end residues are part of each CDR3. D genes are given only for firm matches. Clone size is shown for a subset of rows, as once, few, many or a class of expanded clone.

j_call,v_call,d_call,clone_size,cdr3_nt,cdr3_aa
TRBJ1-5,TRBV5-1,TRBD1,-,TGCGCCAGCAGCTTGGGACAGGGTGGACAGCCCCAGCATTTT,CASSLGQGGQPQHF
TRBJ2-7,TRBV30,TRBD1,-,TGTGCCTGGAGAAGCCCGGGACAGGGGACCTACGAGCAGTACTTC,CAWRSPGQGTYEQYF
TRBJ1-2,TRBV7-2,TRBD1,-,TGTGCCAGCAGCTTCGGAGGGGGCAGAGGCTATGGCTACACCTTC,CASSFGGGRGYGYTF
TRBJ2-7,TRBV18,TRBD1,few,TGTGCCAGCTCACCCGGGACAGGCCACGAGCAGTACTTC,CASSPGTGHEQYF
TRBJ2-1,TRBV5-1,TRBD2,once,TGCGCCAGCAGTTCCGGTGGGCTAGCGGGGGGCAATGAGCAGTTCTTC,CASSSGGLAGGNEQFF
TRBJ2-1,TRBV7-2,TRBD2,-,TGTGCCAGCAGCTTAGGTAGCGGGGTCCGGTACAATGAGCAGTTCTTC,CASSLGSGVRYNEQFF
TRBJ1-3,TRBV6-5,TRBD1,-,TGTGCCAGCAGTTACGCGACAGGGTCTGGAAACACCATATATTTT,CASSYATGSGNTIYF
TRBJ2-5,TRBV7-7,TRBD2,-,TGTGCTAGCAGCTTAGGACTAGCGGGGGGTGTAGAGACCCAGTACTTC,CASSLGLAGGVETQYF
TRBJ1-1,TRBV10-1,-,-,TGCGCCAGCAGTGAGCCCGCGGAGATGAGCAGAGGGGGCACTGAAGCTTTCTTT,CASSEPAEMSRGGTEAFF
TRBJ1-1,TRBV30,-,-,TGTGCCTGGAGTGTACTAGGGAACACTGAAGCTTTCTTT,CAWSVLGNTEAFF
TRBJ2-7,TRBV28,-,few,TGTGCCAGCAGTGTCCCCCCCGGGGGCTACGAGCAGTACTTC,CASSVPPGGYEQYF
TRBJ2-7,TRBV29-1,-,few,TGCAGCGTTACAGGGAGATCTAGGTACGAGCAGTACTTC,CSVTGRSRYEQYF
TRBJ2-7,TRBV6-5,-,few,TGTGCCAGCAGACGTCATGAAGCCGACGAGCAGTACTTC,CASRRHEADEQYF
TRBJ2-3,TRBV6-7,TRBD2,once,TGTGCCAGCAGAGGATTTAGGGACTATTCCACAGATACGCAGTATTTT,CASRGFRDYSTDTQYF
TRBJ2-3,TRBV9,-,-,TGTGCCAGCAGCGCCCAACAAGATACGCAGTATTTT,CASSAQQDTQYF
TRBJ1-2,TRBV5-1,TRBD1,-,TGCGCCAGCAGCTTCCACGCCCCGGGACAGCTGGACGGCTATGGCTACACCTTC,CASSFHAPGQLDGYGYTF
TRBJ2-2,TRBV27,TRBD1,-,TGTGCCAGCAGTTTTTGGGACAGGAAGAACACCGGGGAGCTGTTTTTT,CASSFWDRKNTGELFF
TRBJ2-5,TRBV4-1,TRBD2,-,TGCGCCAGCAGCCAAACCGGACTAGCGGCCGTTGTAGGGGAGACCCAGTACTTC,CASSQTGLAAVVGETQYF
TRBJ2-1,TRBV9,TRBD1,-,TGTGCCAGCAGCGTAGGAGGGGGCTCTGAGCAGTTCTTC,CASSVGGGSEQFF
TRBJ1-4,TRBV29-1,-,once,TGCAGCGCCTGGCCAGGAAAGAATGAAAAACTGTTTTTT,CSAWPGKNEKLFF
TRBJ1-3,TRBV2,-,-,TGTGCCAGCAGTGAACACAGGGTAGGGCCCTCTGGAAACACCATATATTTT,CASSEHRVGPSGNTIYF
TRBJ2-7,TRBV6-1,TRBD2,-,TGTGCCAGCAGTGAAACCAGCGGGAGTTCGTACGAGCAGTACTTC,CASSETSGSSYEQYF
TRBJ1-1,TRBV10-3,-,-,TGTGCCATCAGTGACGGCAGGCAGTCCAATACTGAAGCTTTCTTT,CAISDGRQSNTEAFF
TRBJ1-6,TRBV28,-,-,TGTGCCAGCACCCAATATTGGGGATTTAACCGAGGGAGTTCACCCCTCCACTTT,CASTQYWGFNRGSSPLHF
TRBJ1-5,TRBV30,-,-,TGTGCCTGGAGTGTACAGGGAGACGGTATGAATAGCAATCAGCCCCAGCATTTT,CAWSVQGDGMNSNQPQHF
TRBJ2-2,TRBV18,-,-,TGTGCCAGCTCACCACCGGAGGGGCGGGCCACCGGGGAGCTGTTTTTT,CASSPPEGRATGELFF
TRBJ2-7,TRBV10-2,TRBD2,-,TGCGCCAGCAGTGAGTCCGGGGCTAGCGGGGATTACGAGCAGTACTTC,CASSESGASGDYEQYF
TRBJ2-7,TRBV7-3,-,-,TGTGCCAGCAGGTCCCGAAGAGTGGGTGCGGCCTACGAGCAGTACTTC,CASRSRRVGAAYEQYF
TRBJ1-2,TRBV14,-,-,TGTGCCAGCAGCCAAGAGGGGGCGATATATGGCTACACCTTC,CASSQEGAIYGYTF
TRBJ1-5,TRBV28,TRBD1,-,TGTGCCAGCAGTTTTCCGGGGACAGGGAATCAGCCCCAGCATTTT,CASSFPGTGNQPQHF
TRBJ2-3,TRBV9,-,-,TGTGCCAGCAGCCCAACGCCGGTAGGCAACTACCGCCGTGATAGCACAGATACGCAGTATTTT,CASSPTPVGNYRRDSTDTQYF
TRBJ2-1,TRBV19,TRBD2,-,TGTGCCAGTAGTTGGACTAGCGGGGGGGCATTGCATGAGCAGTTCTTC,CASSWTSGGALHEQFF
TRBJ2-6,TRBV2,-,-,TGTGCCAGCAGGGGGAGGTTCTGGGGCTCTGGGGCCAACGTCCTGACTTTC,CASRGRFWGSGANVLTF
TRBJ2-1,TRBV19,TRBD2,-,TGTGCCAGTAGTATAGGAAGACTAGCGGGAGATAAGAATGAGCAGTTCTTC,CASSIGRLAGDKNEQFF
TRBJ2-7,TRBV23-1,TRBD1,-,TGCGCCAGCAGTCAGAAGATCCGGGACAGGGGGGTTTACGAGCAGTACTTC,CASSQKIRDRGVYEQYF
TRBJ2-1,TRBV18,TRBD2,-,TGTGCCAGCTCACACCCGGGACTAGCGGGCGGGCAGTTCTTC,CASSHPGLAGGQFF
TRBJ2-2,TRBV6-6,-,-,TGTGCCAGCAGAGATACGGGAAGCACCGGGGAGCTGTTTTTT,CASRDTGSTGELFF
TRBJ2-7,TRBV9,-,-,TGTGCCAGCAGCGGGCAGGGGCTCGAGCAGTACTTC,CASSGQGLEQYF
TRBJ1-5,TRBV10-3,TRBD1,few,TGTGCCATCAGCGAAGGGGGCGCGGGCAATCAGCCCCAGCATTTT,CAISEGGAGNQPQHF
TRBJ2-2,TRBV15,-,-,TGTGCCACCAGCAGAACGGGAAAGGGGGCCGGGGAGCTGTTTTTT,CATSRTGKGAGELFF
TRBJ1-1,TRBV6-5,-,-,TGTGCCAGCAGTTTGGGGCGGAACACTGAAGCTTTCTTT,CASSLGRNTEAFF
TRBJ2-7,TRBV7-6,-,-,TGTGCCAGCAGCTTATCTGGAGAGTCGGGGCAGTACTTC,CASSLSGESGQYF
TRBJ1-1,TRBV11-1,-,-,TGTGCCAGCAGCCTGACAACTAACACTGAAGCTTTCTTT,CASSLTTNTEAFF
TRBJ1-1,TRBV15,-,-,TGTGCCACCAGCAGAGACAGGTTAGGCACTGAAGCTTTCTTT,CATSRDRLGTEAFF
TRBJ2-5,TRBV28,-,-,TGTGCCAGCAGTCCCGCCCGCGGACAGATCAAAGAGACCCAGTACTTC,CASSPARGQIKETQYF
TRBJ1-5,TRBV29-1,-,-,TGCAGCGTTCGGATCCGGGTTGGTCAGCCCCAGCATTTT,CSVRIRVGQPQHF
TRBJ2-7,TRBV4-1,-,-,TGCGCCAGCAGCCAAGAGCAGACTGGCGAGTACGAGCAGTACTTC,CASSQEQTGEYEQYF
TRBJ2-3,TRBV5-1,-,-,TGCGCCAGCAGCTCGTCTCTAGGCCCAGATACGCAGTATTTT,CASSSSLGPDTQYF